This T cell receptor beta chain was sequenced during a study of T cell changes during pregnancy in multiple sclerosis. This CDR3 spans 16 amino acids. The V segment lost 4 bases and the J segment 4 bases; nucleotides outside the gene matches: 9. Germline values: CDR1 SGHRS, CDR2 YFSETQ. Clones were read by immunoSEQ multiplex PCR, and TCRdb kept only the in-frame ones, dropping some. The sample contains approximately 89,000 clones, approximately 94% of which appear only once. The sample in question was peripheral blood, obtained in the third trimester of pregnancy. The sequence was collected from a female donor with multiple sclerosis, enrolled in a pregnancy study. This chain links TRBV5-1 with TRBJ2-7, with TRBD2 matching 12 bases. This chain's CDR3 is CASSPDLAGGPYEQYF. The CDR3 DNA sequence: TGCGCCAGCAGCCCCGATCTAGCGGGGGGGCCATACGAGCAGTACTTC.